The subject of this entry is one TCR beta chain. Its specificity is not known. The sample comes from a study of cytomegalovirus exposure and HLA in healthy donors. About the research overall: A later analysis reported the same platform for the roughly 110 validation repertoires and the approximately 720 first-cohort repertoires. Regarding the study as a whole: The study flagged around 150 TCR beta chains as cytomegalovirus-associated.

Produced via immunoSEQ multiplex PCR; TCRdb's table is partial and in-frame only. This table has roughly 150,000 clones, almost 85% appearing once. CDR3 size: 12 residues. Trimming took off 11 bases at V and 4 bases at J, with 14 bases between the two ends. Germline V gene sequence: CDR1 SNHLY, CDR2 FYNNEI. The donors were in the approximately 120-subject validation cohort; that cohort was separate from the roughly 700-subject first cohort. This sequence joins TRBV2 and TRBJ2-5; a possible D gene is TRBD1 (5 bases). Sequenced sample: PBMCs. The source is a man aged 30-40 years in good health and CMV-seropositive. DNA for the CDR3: TGTGCCTGTGAGATCAGGGCAGAGACCCAGTACTTC. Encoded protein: CACEIRAETQYF.